Each of the 6 T cell receptor beta chains below was sequenced from the same sample in a study of T cells in localized non-small cell lung cancer. Only in-frame clones appear in the TCRdb table, and some are missing; sequencing was by immunoSEQ multiplex PCR. The sample comprises 25,000 to 35,000 clones, less than 95% of which are singletons, and around 1% rests with the top ten. The sequencing here drew on peripheral blood, taken before any cancer treatment. The receptors derive from a woman aged 40-69 years with stage I lung adenocarcinoma.

The rearrangement links TRBV5-8 to TRBJ2-1; possible D gene TRBD2, 6 bases. The CDR3 has 15 amino acids. Trimming removed 2 bases from V and 6 bases from J, with 15 bases in between. CDR1 is SGHTS and CDR2 is YDEGEE in the germline V gene. CDR3 protein: CASSLWTGARNEQFF. The CDR3 DNA sequence: TGTGCCAGCAGCTTATGGACGGGAGCCCGCAATGAGCAGTTCTTC.

The chain has TRBV28 and TRBJ1-4; a weak D match, TRBD1 (6 bases). The CDR3 is 17 amino acids. From germline, CDR1 is MDHEN and CDR2 SYDVKM. V was trimmed by 1 base and J by 12 bases, leaving 24 bases between them. The CDR3 region has the DNA TGTGCCAGCAGTTTATCGTATGGGGGCGGACCTAACGTACAACTGTTTTTT. Its protein is CASSLSYGGGPNVQLFF.

The rearrangement joins TRBV7-2 to TRBJ2-3; 8 bases are a match to TRBD1. This CDR3 contains 13 residues. The V gene end was trimmed by 8 bases and the J gene end by 2 bases; junction bases not matched to a gene: 3. CDR1 is SGHTA and CDR2 is FQGNSA in the germline V gene. The CDR3 region has the DNA TGTGCCAGCGGGGACAGGAACACAGATACGCAGTATTTT. It encodes CASGDRNTDTQYF.

The J gene is TRBJ1-5, the V gene TRBV19, with unresolved D. The germline V gene has CDR1 LNHDA and CDR2 SQIVND (reference sequence). The CDR3 spans 12 residues. The V gene lost 10 bases and the J gene lost 3 bases, with 10 bases spanning the gap. CDR3 amino acids: CATWEYNQPQHF. The CDR3 DNA is TGTGCCACCTGGGAGTACAATCAGCCCCAGCATTTT.

The chain carries TRBV28 and TRBJ1-5; tentative D call: TRBD1 (5 bases). The CDR3 loop spans 14 amino acids. In germline, CDR1 is MDHEN, CDR2 SYDVKM. V was clipped by 6 bases and J by 0 bases, with 9 bases between them. The CDR3 DNA sequence: TGTGCCAGCAGCCGACAGCTTAGCAATCAGCCCCAGCATTTT. This translates into CASSRQLSNQPQHF.

The chain links TRBV11-2 to TRBJ2-3; 10 bases fit TRBD2. Trimming removed 5 bases from V and 2 bases from J; junction bases left unmatched: 10. The CDR3 covers 17 residues. Germline V CDR1 and CDR2: SGHAT, FQNNGV. Here the CDR3 reads CASSPYLAGDSTDTQYF. In nucleotides, the CDR3 is TGTGCCAGCAGCCCCTACCTAGCGGGGGATTCCACAGATACGCAGTATTTT.